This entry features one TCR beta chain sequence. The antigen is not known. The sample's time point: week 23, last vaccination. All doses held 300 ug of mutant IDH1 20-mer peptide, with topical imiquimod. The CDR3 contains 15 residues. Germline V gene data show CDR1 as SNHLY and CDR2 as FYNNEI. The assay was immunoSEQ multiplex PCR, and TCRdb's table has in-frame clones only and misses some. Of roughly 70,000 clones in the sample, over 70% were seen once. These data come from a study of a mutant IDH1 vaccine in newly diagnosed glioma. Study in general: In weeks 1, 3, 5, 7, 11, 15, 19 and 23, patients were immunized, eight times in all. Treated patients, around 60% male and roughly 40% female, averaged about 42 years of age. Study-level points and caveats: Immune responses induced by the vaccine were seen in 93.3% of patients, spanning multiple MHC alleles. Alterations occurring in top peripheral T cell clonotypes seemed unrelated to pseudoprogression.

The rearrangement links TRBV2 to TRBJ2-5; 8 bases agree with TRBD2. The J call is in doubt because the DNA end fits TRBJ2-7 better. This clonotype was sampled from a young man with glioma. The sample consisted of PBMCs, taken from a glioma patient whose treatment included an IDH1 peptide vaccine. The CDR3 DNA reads TGTGCCAGCAGGCAGAGCGGGGGCGCTTCCTACGAGCAGTACTTC. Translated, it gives CASRQSGGASYEQYF.